The clone carrying this T cell receptor (beta chain) came up a few times. Its specificity is not known. The CDR3 loop spans 15 amino acids. These data belong to a study of T cell responses to AZD1222 COVID-19 vaccine. Notes on the study in general: Spike-specific TCR breadth and depth both grew after two AZD1222 doses. Nearly half of spike-specific TCRs reportedly target unmutated variant regions. Only a handful of people who got AZD1222 tested seropositive at baseline.

The method was immunoSEQ multiplex PCR; TCRdb's version includes in-frame clones alone and lacks a portion of them. The data show about 120,000 clones, 80% to 90% seen once. This rearrangement joins TRBV21-1 to TRBJ2-7; the table names TRBD2, a call not compared with the DNA. TRBV21-1 constitutes a pseudogene. Sample: peripheral blood, taken on day 0 of AZD1222 vaccination. The clonotype originates from an adult in good health. The CDR3 DNA reads TGTGCCAGCAGGTACGGGACTTTTGACTCCTACGAGCAGTACTTC. It encodes CASRYGTFDSYEQYF.